Listed below are T cell receptor beta chains from one sample, sequenced in a study of shared clonotypes between healthy human individuals. Generated by immunoSEQ multiplex PCR, the TCRdb table keeps only in-frame clones and is missing some. The sample has about 1.1 million clones, around 77% seen once; the top ten hold 0.89%. The sample was memory CD4+ T cells from PBMCs. The receptors come from a man between 18 and 29 years old in good health. Some clones in this sample may be carry-over from other donors' samples. CDR3s include the opening cysteine and the closing phenylalanine or tryptophan. D genes are given only for firm matches. Clone sizes are given selectively: once, few, many, or a class where the clone is expanded.

clone_size	v_call	j_call	d_call	cdr3_aa	cdr3_nt
NA	TRBV11-2	TRBJ1-1	NA	CASSLKAGNAFF	TGTGCCAGCAGCTTAAAGGCAGGGAACGCTTTCTTT
few	TRBV28	TRBJ1-2	NA	CASGGVSYGYTF	TGTGCCAGCGGGGGTGTCTCCTATGGCTACACCTTC
NA	TRBV4-1	TRBJ1-2	TRBD1	CASSPSQGPYGYTF	TGCGCCAGCAGCCCTTCACAGGGGCCCTATGGCTACACCTTC
NA	TRBV29-1	TRBJ1-1	NA	CSVQPGGSEAFF	TGCAGCGTGCAGCCGGGGGGGTCTGAAGCTTTCTTT
NA	TRBV5-1	TRBJ2-3	TRBD2	CASSAGLAARTDTQYF	TGCGCCAGCAGCGCGGGACTAGCGGCCCGTACAGATACGCAGTATTTT
few	TRBV5-4	TRBJ1-1	NA	CASAFRAGGEAFF	TGTGCCAGCGCATTTCGGGCCGGTGGTGAAGCTTTCTTT
NA	TRBV7-8	TRBJ1-4	NA	CASSLERGPSTNEKLFF	TGTGCCAGCAGCTTAGAGCGGGGGCCTTCAACTAATGAAAAACTGTTTTTT
NA	TRBV6-1	TRBJ1-2	NA	CASKTGSHGHGYTF	TGTGCCAGCAAGACTGGGAGCCACGGACATGGCTACACCTTC
NA	TRBV6-6	TRBJ2-7	TRBD1	CASSGRQGPKDEQYF	TGTGCCAGCAGTGGGAGACAGGGCCCTAAGGACGAGCAGTACTTC
NA	TRBV19	TRBJ2-5	NA	CASSSGGTVTETQYF	TGTGCCAGTAGTAGCGGAGGGACGGTGACAGAGACCCAGTACTTC
NA	TRBV2	TRBJ2-7	TRBD2	CASSPAGGNYEQYF	TGTGCCAGCAGCCCCGCGGGGGGCAACTACGAGCAGTACTTC
NA	TRBV11-2	TRBJ2-3	NA	CASNPSWRGPDTQYF	TGTGCCAGCAACCCTAGTTGGAGGGGCCCAGATACGCAGTATTTT
NA	TRBV5-1	TRBJ1-2	TRBD1	CASSLEGAPRNTNYGYTF	TGCGCCAGCAGCTTGGAGGGGGCGCCACGAAACACTAACTATGGCTACACCTTC
NA	TRBV5-1	TRBJ1-1	NA	CASNLGGMNTEAFF	TGCGCCAGCAACCTGGGGGGTATGAACACTGAAGCTTTCTTT
NA	TRBV7-2	TRBJ2-1	NA	CASSLASVDEQFF	TGTGCCAGCAGCTTAGCTAGCGTGGATGAGCAGTTCTTC
NA	TRBV2	TRBJ2-7	NA	CASSTGISYEQYF	TGTGCCAGCAGCACAGGGATTTCCTACGAGCAGTACTTC
NA	TRBV7-3	TRBJ1-2	NA	CASSSGAGLGYTF	TGTGCCAGCAGCTCAGGGGCAGGCCTCGGCTACACCTTC
NA	TRBV5-4	TRBJ2-2	NA	CASSRRPLVPNTGELFF	TGTGCCAGCAGCCGCCGTCCACTAGTGCCTAACACCGGGGAGCTGTTTTTT
NA	TRBV5-8	TRBJ2-1	TRBD1	CASSSGQSSYNEQFF	TGTGCCAGCAGCTCGGGACAGAGCTCCTACAATGAGCAGTTCTTC
NA	TRBV5-5	TRBJ2-7	TRBD1	CASSLGATGTYEQYF	TGTGCCAGCAGCTTGGGGGCGACAGGGACCTACGAGCAGTACTTC
NA	TRBV7-3	TRBJ2-1	NA	CASSSSPGPYNEQFF	TGTGCCAGCAGCTCCAGCCCCGGCCCTTACAATGAGCAGTTCTTC
few	TRBV11-2	TRBJ2-4	TRBD2	CASSSVAGEPKNIQYF	TGTGCCAGCAGCTCCGTAGCGGGAGAGCCCAAAAACATTCAGTACTTC
few	TRBV29-1	TRBJ1-1	NA	CSVLGELWNTEAFF	TGCAGCGTTCTGGGGGAATTGTGGAACACTGAAGCTTTCTTT
NA	TRBV28	TRBJ1-1	NA	CASSLPGLTEAFF	TGTGCCAGCAGTTTACCCGGCCTCACTGAAGCTTTCTTT
NA	TRBV9	TRBJ2-2	TRBD1	CASSRRGQDTGELFF	TGTGCCAGCAGCAGAAGGGGGCAGGACACCGGGGAGCTGTTTTTT
once	TRBV7-9	TRBJ1-1	NA	CASSFYANTEAFF	TGTGCCAGCAGCTTTTATGCGAACACTGAAGCTTTCTTT
NA	TRBV5-4	TRBJ2-3	TRBD2	CASSLLAGFTDTQYF	TGTGCCAGCAGCTTACTAGCGGGGTTCACAGATACGCAGTATTTT
NA	TRBV28	TRBJ2-6	NA	CASSLQPSGANVLTF	TGTGCCAGCAGTTTACAACCCTCTGGGGCCAACGTCCTGACTTTC
NA	TRBV7-9	TRBJ2-7	NA	CASSLRTDEQYF	TGTGCCAGCAGCTTACGGACAGACGAGCAGTACTTC
few	TRBV5-5	TRBJ1-5	TRBD1	CASSPQTGFSNQPQHF	TGTGCCAGCAGCCCCCAGACAGGGTTTAGCAATCAGCCCCAGCATTTT
NA	TRBV5-1	TRBJ1-2	NA	CASSFTGGGYTF	TGCGCCAGCAGCTTCACGGGAGGTGGCTACACCTTC
once	TRBV11-2	TRBJ1-1	NA	CASSFLWGDTEAFF	TGTGCCAGCAGCTTTCTCTGGGGGGATACTGAAGCTTTCTTT
NA	TRBV7-3	TRBJ2-3	NA	CASSALGGADTQYF	TGTGCCAGCAGCGCCTTAGGGGGGGCAGATACGCAGTATTTT
NA	TRBV15	TRBJ2-6	NA	CATSRGRLWSGANVLTF	TGTGCCACCAGCAGAGGACGGTTATGGTCTGGGGCCAACGTCCTGACTTTC
NA	TRBV29-1	TRBJ2-3	TRBD2	CSVGGGRSTDTQYF	TGCAGCGTTGGCGGCGGGAGAAGCACAGATACGCAGTATTTT